Presented here are 2 T cell receptor beta chains from one specimen sequenced in a study of shared clonotypes between healthy human individuals. This table comes from immunoSEQ multiplex PCR, and its TCRdb copy is limited to in-frame clones, with some not included. The sample consists of about 2.3 million clones, 93% of them appearing once. The sample comprised naive CD4+ T cells from PBMCs. This sample's subset: CD45RA+ positively selected. These receptors were collected from a man in his late teens or twenties in good health. Some clones in this sample may be carry-over from other donors' samples.

V and J are TRBV7-8 and TRBJ2-5; TRBD2 aligns across 12 bases. CDR3 size: 16 residues. Germline loops: CDR1 SGHVS, CDR2 FQNEAQ. Trimming at V came to 3 bases and at J to 0 bases, leaving 2 bases not matched to a gene. This chain's CDR3 is CASSLRLAGDQETQYF. The CDR3 region has the DNA TGTGCCAGCAGCTTGCGACTAGCGGGAGACCAAGAGACCCAGTACTTC.

The V call is TRBV2, the J call TRBJ2-7; 12 bases are a match to TRBD1. The CDR3 is made up of 14 amino acids. Looked up from germline, CDR1 is SNHLY and CDR2 is FYNNEI. Trimming cost V 5 bases and J 5 bases; bases outside gene matches: 4. The CDR3 sequence: CASSRDRGQDEQYF. The CDR3 nucleotides read TGTGCCAGCAGTCGGGACAGGGGGCAGGACGAGCAGTACTTC.